This TCR beta chain is from a study of OX40 agonist ivuxolimab in advanced cancers. Study as a whole: The patients' treatment was ivuxolimab, an agonistic anti-OX40 (CD134) antibody.

Trimming removed 0 bases from V and 6 bases from J, with 7 bases in between. Germline CDR1 is SGHNT and CDR2 is YYREEE (reference sequence). This CDR3 comprises 14 residues. A note on this clone: The identical CDR3 is also encoded by other nucleotide sequences in the sample.

Generated by immunoSEQ multiplex PCR, the TCRdb table keeps only in-frame clones and is missing some. The repertoire includes around 63,000 clones, roughly 87% of them detected once, and roughly 1% sits in the top ten. The sample consisted of CD4+ or CD8+ T cells sorted from blood, taken in a trial of the OX40 agonist ivuxolimab. This TCR was sampled from an adult with an advanced solid tumor such as melanoma, head and neck, liver or kidney cancer. The V and J genes are TRBV5-4 and TRBJ1-6; D may be TRBD1 (6 bases). The CDR3 coding sequence is TGTGCCAGCAGCTTGGGACAGGCTAATTCACCCCTCCACTTT. Amino acid sequence: CASSLGQANSPLHF.